These 19 T cell receptor beta chains share one sample of origin, sequenced in a study of blood T cells in healthy people across ages. Then a second PCR, running about 6 to 12 cycles, was carried out with a sample-barcoded 5' primer and a J-beta primer mix. TCRdb reprocessed the 5' RACE reads with MiXCR, giving one entry per CDR3 protein. The sample lists about 600,000 distinct CDR3 sequences, about 45% occurring once. The specimen was blood. These receptors came from a man older than 75 in good health.

This clonotype has a handful of counts. This may be a read error: a much more frequent sequence differs by one nucleotide. The chain couples TRBV6-6 to TRBJ2-3; D not certain. In germline, CDR1 is MNHNY, CDR2 SVGAGI (reference sequence). The CDR3 contains 17 residues. V lost 2 bases and J 0 bases, leaving 15 bases between the germline ends. The CDR3 is CASSYADAPPSTDTQYF. In DNA form, the CDR3 reads TGTGCCAGCAGTTACGCGGACGCTCCACCCAGCACAGATACGCAGTATTTT.

This clonotype appeared a few times. The J gene is TRBJ2-1, the V gene TRBV5-1; D gene uncertain. V shed 0 bases and J shed 5 bases, with 6 bases lying between them. The CDR3 length is 13 residues. Germline CDR1 is SGHRS and CDR2 is YFSETQ. The CDR3 DNA follows: TGCGCCAGCAGCTTGGGCGGACACAATGAGCAGTTCTTC. It encodes CASSLGGHNEQFF.

This clonotype was detected ten times or more. This chain connects TRBV6-5 to TRBJ2-1; D may be TRBD1 or TRBD2 (5 bases each). Germline CDR1 reads MNHEY; CDR2 reads SVGAGI. CDR3 length: 13 amino acids. The V gene lost 5 bases and the J gene lost 8 bases, with 13 bases spanning the gap. The CDR3 DNA sequence: TGTGCCAGCAGTGCGCCGGGGACGGATGAGCAGTTCTTC. It encodes CASSAPGTDEQFF.

This clonotype was counted between two and nine times. The V and J genes are TRBV4-3 and TRBJ2-6; TRBD2 is a possible D gene (5 bases). Germline V gene lookup returns CDR1 LGHNA and CDR2 YSLEER. The CDR3 is 16 amino acids. V lost 1 base, J lost 5 bases, and 12 bases lay in between. Written as DNA, the CDR3 is TGCGCCAGCAGCCAAGCCCGGGATTCTCGGGCCAACGTCCTGACTTTC. As protein: CASSQARDSRANVLTF.

The rearrangement uses TRBV25-1 and TRBJ2-7; D is perhaps TRBD2 (6 bases). The CDR3 is 14 amino acids. The germline V gene encodes CDR1 MGHDK and CDR2 SYGVNS. Trimming left V 6 bases short and J 2 bases short, with 14 bases between. This CDR3 reads CASSQAGSAYEQYF. CDR3 bases: TGTGCCAGCAGCCAAGCGGGTTCCGCCTACGAGCAGTACTTC.

In this sample, this clonotype turned up a few times. The V call is TRBV6-5, the J call TRBJ1-1; unclear D gene. Germline CDR1 reads MNHEY; CDR2 reads SVGAGI. This CDR3 contains 13 residues. The ends were cut back, 2 bases at V and 1 base at J, with 5 bases in the middle. CDR3 in amino acids: CASSYDQNTEAFF. CDR3 DNA sequence: TGTGCCAGCAGTTACGACCAGAACACTGAAGCTTTCTTT.

The chain recombines TRBV7-2 with TRBJ2-7, with D tentatively TRBD1 or TRBD2 (5 bases each). V gave up 5 bases and J gave up 6 bases, with 17 bases separating them. CDR1 and CDR2 (germline): SGHTA, FQGNSA. This CDR3 is built from 14 residues. CDR3: CASSVSVGGSEQYF. CDR3 DNA sequence: TGTGCCAGCAGCGTCAGTGTTGGGGGTAGCGAGCAGTACTTC.

The rearrangement links TRBV20-1 to TRBJ1-5; D is uncertain. The CDR3 length is 14 residues. The ends were cut back, 6 bases at V and 6 bases at J, with 18 bases in the middle. Germline V gene lookup returns CDR1 DFQATT and CDR2 SNEGSKA (reference sequence). The CDR3 nucleotides are TGCAGTGCCATGAATCGGGAGGTGGGTCAGCCCCAGCATTTT. It codes for CSAMNREVGQPQHF.

This clonotype has more than one count but fewer than ten. The rearrangement uses TRBV12-3 or TRBV12-4 and TRBJ2-3, with TRBD2 identical over 7 bases. V was pared by 4 bases and J by 8 bases, with 15 bases of the junction left unmatched. The CDR3 spans 16 residues. The CDR3 bases are TGTGCCAGCAGTTCCGTTCGCGGGGGTAGGCGGAGTACGCAGTATTTT. This encodes CASSSVRGGRRSTQYF.

This clonotype was counted only a few times. This chain joins TRBV12-3 or TRBV12-4 and TRBJ2-5; no definite D call. Deletions cut 3 bases from V and 2 bases from J, with 10 bases between. CDR3 length: 14 amino acids. CDR3: CASSLVPPQETQYF. DNA of the CDR3: TGTGCCAGCAGTTTGGTGCCTCCACAAGAGACCCAGTACTTC.

As concerns this clonotype: One end of the junction is discordant with germline, which a read error may explain. The gene calls are TRBV7-6 and TRBJ2-3; TRBD1 might be the D (5 bases). CDR3 length: 14 residues. Germline V gene lookup returns CDR1 SGHVS and CDR2 FNYEAQ. CDR3 in DNA: TGTACCAGCAGCTTTACGACAGGCACAGATACGCAGTATTTT. It encodes CTSSFTTGTDTQYF. The full variable domain, its missing parts supplied by reference TRBV7-6 and TRBJ2-3, is GAGVSQSPRYKVTKRGQDVALRCDPISGHVSLYWYRQALGQGPEFLTYFNYEAQQDKSGLPNDRFSAERPEGSISTLTIQRTEQRDSAMYRCTSSFTTGTDTQYFGPGTRLTVL.

In DNA form, the CDR3 reads TGTGCCAGCAGTCTCAACGACAGGGTCTCCTCCTACGAGCAGTACTTC. It is translated as CASSLNDRVSSYEQYF. The genes are TRBV6-2 or TRBV6-3 and TRBJ2-7; 7 bases match TRBD1. The germline CDR1 and CDR2 sequences are MNHEY and SVGEGT. Trimming at V came to 5 bases and at J to 0 bases, leaving 10 bases not matched to a gene. This CDR3 is built from 16 residues.

This rearrangement joins TRBV28 to TRBJ1-4; D is perhaps TRBD1 (6 bases). Germline V gene lookup returns CDR1 MDHEN and CDR2 SYDVKM. This CDR3 region has 18 residues. Trimming shortened V by 8 bases and J by 2 bases, and 24 bases separated the two germline ends. The CDR3 nucleotides read TGTGCCAGCTCCGAACTGCAGGGAGCGGGGGGCACTAATGAAAAACTGTTTTTT. This sequence encodes CASSELQGAGGTNEKLFF.

This clonotype was recorded a few times. The chain combines TRBV15 with TRBJ2-7, with TRBD2 identical over 13 bases. From germline, CDR1 is LNHNV and CDR2 YYDKDF (reference sequence). The CDR3 contains 16 residues. V lost 4 bases, J lost 7 bases, and 10 bases stayed unmatched. Here the CDR3 DNA reads TGTGCCACCAGCACACTAGGGACTAGCGGGATTGGTGAGCAGTACTTC. Translation gives CATSTLGTSGIGEQYF.

The J gene is TRBJ2-1, the V gene TRBV21-1; the table's TRBD2 call for D was not verified on the DNA. TRBV21-1 represents a pseudogene. The CDR3 is 18 residues long. The CDR3: CASSKVVAAYEIKNEQFF. The CDR3 nucleotides read TGTGCCAGCAGCAAAGTAGTCGCAGCGTACGAGATTAAAAATGAGCAGTTCTTC.

The genes are TRBV7-9 and TRBJ1-1; 7 bases map to TRBD1. Looked up from germline, CDR1 is SEHNR and CDR2 is FQNEAQ (reference sequence). V dropped 4 bases and J dropped 1; count of bases not matched to a gene: 9. This CDR3 has 16 amino acids. The CDR3 DNA reads as TGTGCCAGCAGCTCACGACCCGGGACAGAGAACACTGAAGCTTTCTTT. Amino acid sequence: CASSSRPGTENTEAFF. Supplemented by reference TRBV7-9 and TRBJ1-1, the full variable domain reads DTGVSQNPRHKITKRGQNVTFRCDPISEHNRLYWYRQTLGQGPEFLTYFQNEAQLEKSRLLSDRFSAERPKGSFSTLEIQRTEQGDSAMYLCASSSRPGTENTEAFFGQGTRLTVV.

This clonotype was seen a handful of times. The chain recombines TRBV11-2 with TRBJ2-5; 7 positions agree with TRBD1. Looked up from germline, CDR1 is SGHAT and CDR2 is FQNNGV. Trimming removed 4 bases from V and 5 bases from J; junction bases left unmatched: 13. This CDR3 has 16 amino acids. CDR3 amino acids: CASSSKDRAHGETQYF. The CDR3 DNA reads TGTGCCAGCAGCTCGAAAGACAGGGCTCACGGGGAGACCCAGTACTTC.

The J gene is TRBJ2-4, the V gene TRBV6-1; no definite D call. The J call could be wrong; TRBJ2-7 is a better fit for the DNA end. Germline CDR1 is MNHNS and CDR2 is SASEGT. This CDR3 spans 14 amino acids. The CDR3 DNA reads as TGTGCCAGCAGTGAAGCGGGCCTACTATTCGAGCAGTACTTC. Translating gives CASSEAGLLFEQYF.

This clonotype was picked up a small number of times. The chain employs TRBV6-5 and TRBJ2-5; the match to TRBD1 covers 11 bases. V lost 4 bases, J lost 11 bases, and 12 bases stayed unmatched. CDR1 and CDR2 from the germline V gene are MNHEY and SVGAGI. The CDR3 runs 15 residues. CDR3 DNA sequence: TGTGCCAGCAGTTCCAGACCCGGGACAGGGGGGGAGCAGTACTTC. Its translation is CASSSRPGTGGEQYF.